What follows are 10 T cell receptor beta chains derived from one specimen sequenced in a study of OX40 agonist ivuxolimab in advanced cancers. Here immunoSEQ multiplex PCR was the method, and the copy in TCRdb shows in-frame clones only, minus some. Altogether about 89,000 clones are present, approximately 91% being singletons, with the ten largest covering approximately 0.28%. The specimen comprised CD4+ or CD8+ T cells sorted from blood, sampled in a trial of the OX40 agonist ivuxolimab. The receptor source for this set is an adult with an advanced solid tumor such as melanoma, head and neck, liver or kidney cancer.

The rearrangement uses TRBV7-2 and TRBJ2-3, with 8 bases lining up with TRBD2. Germline CDR1 reads SGHTA; CDR2 reads FQGNSA. This CDR3 has 17 residues. After removal of 4 bases from V and 3 bases from J, the junction contained 12 bases not matched to a gene. The CDR3 DNA is TGTGCCAGCAGCTCATTAGCGGGGCTTTCTGGGACAGATACGCAGTATTTT. It codes for CASSSLAGLSGTDTQYF.

The V and J genes are TRBV4-2 and TRBJ2-5; D ambiguous. The J call may be in error: the DNA end matches TRBJ2-7 better. The CDR3 covers 15 residues. Germline values: CDR1 LGHNA, CDR2 YNFKEQ. The CDR3 DNA reads as TGTGCCAGCAGCCAAGAGCCCCAGGTTTTCTACGAGCAGTACTTC. Amino acid sequence: CASSQEPQVFYEQYF.

V and J are TRBV5-6 and TRBJ1-4, with D maybe TRBD1 (5 bases). V lost 3 bases to trimming and J lost 4 bases, with 22 bases between them. Germline values: CDR1 SGHDT, CDR2 YYEEEE. This CDR3 region has 18 residues. The CDR3 nucleotides read TGTGCCAGCAGCTCCCGCTGGGTTGGGGCAGGGCTTAATGAAAAACTGTTTTTT. It codes for CASSSRWVGAGLNEKLFF.

This sequence joins TRBV7-8 and TRBJ2-7, with TRBD2 identical over 7 bases. The CDR3 length is 16 residues. Unmatched junction bases numbered 8, after V lost 1 base and J lost 2 bases. In germline, CDR1 is SGHVS, CDR2 FQNEAQ. This CDR3 reads CASSLVGGGTAYEQYF. DNA of the CDR3: TGTGCCAGCAGCTTAGTGGGGGGAGGGACCGCCTACGAGCAGTACTTC. The full variable domain, in which reference TRBV7-8 and TRBJ2-7 provide the parts outside the CDR3, is GAGVSQSPRYKVAKRGQDVALRCDPISGHVSLFWYQQALGQGPEFLTYFQNEAQLDKSGLPSDRFFAERPEGSVSTLKIQRTQQEDSAVYLCASSLVGGGTAYEQYFGPGTRLTVT.

The CDR3 sequence: CASSVNRGLAYNEQFF. Here the CDR3 DNA reads TGTGCCAGCAGTGTAAACAGGGGGCTGGCCTACAATGAGCAGTTCTTC. The V call is TRBV6-1, the J call TRBJ2-1, with TRBD1 matching 9 bases. The length of the CDR3 is 16 residues. With V trimmed by 4 bases and J by 2 bases, 6 bases remained unmatched. The germline V gene has CDR1 MNHNS and CDR2 SASEGT.

The CDR3 DNA reads TGTGCCAGCAGCTTAGGTGGAGCCGGGGGTGGTCAAGAGACCCAGTACTTC. Amino acid sequence: CASSLGGAGGGQETQYF. The gene calls are TRBV7-3 and TRBJ2-5; perhaps TRBD2 as D (6 bases). Trimming cost V 2 bases and J 2 bases, with 18 bases left between them. This CDR3 contains 17 residues. Germline V lookup: CDR1 SGHTA, CDR2 FQGTGA.

This chain links TRBV18 with TRBJ2-1, with D uncertain. This CDR3 is built from 12 residues. Germline-derived CDR1 and CDR2 are KGHSH and LQKENI. V was shortened by 2 bases and J by 8 bases, with 7 bases between the two germline ends. The CDR3 DNA sequence: TGTGCCAGCTCACCAACGGGCGATGAGCAGTTCTTC. It yields the protein CASSPTGDEQFF.

The chain employs TRBV11-2 and TRBJ2-7; D not resolved. The CDR3 runs to 11 residues. V lost 5 bases, J lost 5 bases, and 7 bases lay in between. Looked up from germline, CDR1 is SGHAT and CDR2 is FQNNGV. The CDR3 region is CASSTSNEQYF. The CDR3 nucleotides are TGTGCCAGCAGCACCAGCAACGAGCAGTACTTC.

The chain combines TRBV7-8 with TRBJ2-2; D is undetermined. The germline V gene has CDR1 SGHVS and CDR2 FQNEAQ. Trimming left V 5 bases short and J 5 bases short, with 21 bases between. The CDR3 length is 17 residues. The CDR3 nucleotides read TGTGCCAGCAGCCATAGTATGAGGAGCCAACGTACCGGGGAGCTGTTTTTT. It codes for CASSHSMRSQRTGELFF.

The J gene is TRBJ2-5, the V gene TRBV10-3, with D hard to call. There are 13 residues in the CDR3. The germline V and J ends were trimmed by 3 bases and 1 base, with 6 bases remaining between them. Looked up from germline, CDR1 is ENHRY and CDR2 is SYGVKD. The CDR3 sequence is CAISDHSQETQYF. CDR3 nucleotide sequence: TGTGCCATCAGTGATCACAGCCAAGAGACCCAGTACTTC.